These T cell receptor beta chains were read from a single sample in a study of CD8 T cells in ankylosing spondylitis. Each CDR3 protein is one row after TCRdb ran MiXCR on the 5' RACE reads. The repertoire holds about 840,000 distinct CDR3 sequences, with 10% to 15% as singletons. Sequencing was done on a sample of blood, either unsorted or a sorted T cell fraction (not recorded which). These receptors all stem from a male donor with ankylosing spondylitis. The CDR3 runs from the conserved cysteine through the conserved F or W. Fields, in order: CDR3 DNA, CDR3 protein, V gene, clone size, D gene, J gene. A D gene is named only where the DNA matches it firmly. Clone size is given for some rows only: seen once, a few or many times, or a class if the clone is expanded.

cdr3_nt: TGTGCCAGCAGTTGGGGAGCCTCAAATGAAAAACTGTTTTTT
cdr3_aa: CASSWGASNEKLFF
v_call: TRBV28
clone_size: few
d_call: -
j_call: TRBJ1-4

cdr3_nt: TGCGCCAGCAGCCAAGGAGTATGGGCAGGGGCGCGGGAGACCCAGTACTTC
cdr3_aa: CASSQGVWAGARETQYF
v_call: TRBV4-3
clone_size: few
d_call: -
j_call: TRBJ2-5

cdr3_nt: TGTGCCAGCAGTTTACCTTGGGACACTGAAGCTTTCTTT
cdr3_aa: CASSLPWDTEAFF
v_call: TRBV28
clone_size: few
d_call: -
j_call: TRBJ1-1

cdr3_nt: TGCAGTGCTAGCGTCGGGCCAACCTTTGGGCAGTACTTC
cdr3_aa: CSASVGPTFGQYF
v_call: TRBV20-1
clone_size: -
d_call: -
j_call: TRBJ2-7

cdr3_nt: TGTGCCAGCAGCTCCTTTAGGGAGGGAGAGACCCAGTACTTC
cdr3_aa: CASSSFREGETQYF
v_call: TRBV7-8
clone_size: few
d_call: TRBD2
j_call: TRBJ2-5

cdr3_nt: TGCAGCGTTGGAAGTGCGGGTCGGGACGAGCAGTACTTC
cdr3_aa: CSVGSAGRDEQYF
v_call: TRBV29-1
clone_size: few
d_call: -
j_call: TRBJ2-7

cdr3_nt: TGCGCCAGCAGCCAAGTTACCGGGACAGTAGGAAACACCATATATTTT
cdr3_aa: CASSQVTGTVGNTIYF
v_call: TRBV4-3
clone_size: -
d_call: TRBD1
j_call: TRBJ1-3

cdr3_nt: TGTGCCAGCAGCTCGAGGACCTCTAACACTGAAGCTTTCTTT
cdr3_aa: CASSSRTSNTEAFF
v_call: TRBV7-9
clone_size: few
d_call: -
j_call: TRBJ1-1

cdr3_nt: TGCGCCAGCAGCTTGGAGGGAAACTATGGCTACACCTTC
cdr3_aa: CASSLEGNYGYTF
v_call: TRBV5-1
clone_size: many
d_call: -
j_call: TRBJ1-2

cdr3_nt: TGTGCCAGCCGAAGGGACGCAGGAGGGGGAAACACCATATATTTT
cdr3_aa: CASRRDAGGGNTIYF
v_call: TRBV6-1
clone_size: many
d_call: -
j_call: TRBJ1-3

cdr3_nt: TGTGCCACCAGTGACCCCACCCCTAGCACAGATACGCAGTATTTT
cdr3_aa: CATSDPTPSTDTQYF
v_call: TRBV24-1
clone_size: -
d_call: -
j_call: TRBJ2-3

cdr3_nt: TGTGCCAGCAGCCCTAAGGGCTCCTATAATTCACCCCTCCACTTT
cdr3_aa: CASSPKGSYNSPLHF
v_call: TRBV4-2
clone_size: few
d_call: -
j_call: TRBJ1-6

cdr3_nt: TGCAGTGCTAGAGATATCCAGGTCACAGATACGCAGTATTTT
cdr3_aa: CSARDIQVTDTQYF
v_call: TRBV20-1
clone_size: few
d_call: -
j_call: TRBJ2-3

cdr3_nt: TGCAGCGCCGTGGACAGGGGTAGATCTGAAGCTTTCTTT
cdr3_aa: CSAVDRGRSEAFF
v_call: TRBV29-1
clone_size: many
d_call: TRBD1
j_call: TRBJ1-1

cdr3_nt: TGTGCCAGCAGCGAAAGCGGGAGTTTCTCCTACGAGCAGTACTTC
cdr3_aa: CASSESGSFSYEQYF
v_call: TRBV9
clone_size: -
d_call: TRBD2
j_call: TRBJ2-7

cdr3_nt: TGTGCCAGCAGCCACACCCAAGCGAACACTGAAGCTTTCTTT
cdr3_aa: CASSHTQANTEAFF
v_call: TRBV6-1
clone_size: few
d_call: -
j_call: TRBJ1-1

cdr3_nt: TGTGCCAGCTCACCTCTACCACAGGGTAGCAGTGGCACAGATACGCAGTATTTT
cdr3_aa: CASSPLPQGSSGTDTQYF
v_call: TRBV18
clone_size: few
d_call: -
j_call: TRBJ2-3

cdr3_nt: TGCAGCGTTGGCGGGGGACTAGCGGGAGCAGGTGAGCAGTTCTTC
cdr3_aa: CSVGGGLAGAGEQFF
v_call: TRBV29-1
clone_size: many
d_call: TRBD2
j_call: TRBJ2-1

cdr3_nt: TGTGCCAGCAGCTCAGGGGGCGTGGACACTGAAGCTTTCTTT
cdr3_aa: CASSSGGVDTEAFF
v_call: TRBV7-2
clone_size: -
d_call: TRBD1
j_call: TRBJ1-1

cdr3_nt: TGTGCCAGCAGTCGACAGGGCCAGCAGCCCCAGCATTTT
cdr3_aa: CASSRQGQQPQHF
v_call: TRBV7-2
clone_size: few
d_call: TRBD1
j_call: TRBJ1-5

cdr3_nt: TGCAGTGCTACCTCTTTTAGGGGAAACTCCTACGAGCAGTACTTC
cdr3_aa: CSATSFRGNSYEQYF
v_call: TRBV20-1
clone_size: -
d_call: -
j_call: TRBJ2-7

cdr3_nt: TGCAGTGCTAGAGGGAAGCCGGGCACAGATACGCAGTATTTT
cdr3_aa: CSARGKPGTDTQYF
v_call: TRBV20-1
clone_size: few
d_call: -
j_call: TRBJ2-3

cdr3_nt: TGCAGCGTTGAAGATTCAACAGGGGGCTGGACTGAAGCTTTCTTT
cdr3_aa: CSVEDSTGGWTEAFF
v_call: TRBV29-1
clone_size: -
d_call: TRBD1
j_call: TRBJ1-1

cdr3_nt: TGTGCCAGCAGTGAAACGTACGAGCAGTACTTC
cdr3_aa: CASSETYEQYF
v_call: TRBV2
clone_size: many
d_call: -
j_call: TRBJ2-7

cdr3_nt: TGCAGTGCCTTAAGGACAGGGGGGACCTCCTACGAGCAGTACTTC
cdr3_aa: CSALRTGGTSYEQYF
v_call: TRBV20-1
clone_size: -
d_call: TRBD1
j_call: TRBJ2-7

cdr3_nt: TGCGCCAGCAGCTTGGCCGCTGGGAGCCACAATGAGCAGTTCTTC
cdr3_aa: CASSLAAGSHNEQFF
v_call: TRBV5-1
clone_size: -
d_call: -
j_call: TRBJ2-1

cdr3_nt: TGCGCCAGCAGCTTGCAGGGGGGTCATGCCACTGAAGCTTTCTTT
cdr3_aa: CASSLQGGHATEAFF
v_call: TRBV5-1
clone_size: few
d_call: TRBD1
j_call: TRBJ1-1

cdr3_nt: TGCGCCAGCAGTCGGGGAAACGGACAGGGTGCCTATGGCTACACCTTC
cdr3_aa: CASSRGNGQGAYGYTF
v_call: TRBV4-1
clone_size: few
d_call: TRBD1
j_call: TRBJ1-2

cdr3_nt: TGTGCCAGCAGGGGACTAGCGGGAGGGTATTCCTACAATGAGCAGTTCTTC
cdr3_aa: CASRGLAGGYSYNEQFF
v_call: TRBV6-2/TRBV6-3
clone_size: few
d_call: TRBD2
j_call: TRBJ2-1

cdr3_nt: TGTGCCAGCACTCGAGATAACACCGGGGAGCTGTTTTTT
cdr3_aa: CASTRDNTGELFF
v_call: TRBV7-9
clone_size: few
d_call: -
j_call: TRBJ2-2

cdr3_nt: TGTGCCAGCAGTCCCTCTAGCGGGGGGCCCTACAATGAGCAGTTCTTC
cdr3_aa: CASSPSSGGPYNEQFF
v_call: TRBV28
clone_size: few
d_call: TRBD2
j_call: TRBJ2-1